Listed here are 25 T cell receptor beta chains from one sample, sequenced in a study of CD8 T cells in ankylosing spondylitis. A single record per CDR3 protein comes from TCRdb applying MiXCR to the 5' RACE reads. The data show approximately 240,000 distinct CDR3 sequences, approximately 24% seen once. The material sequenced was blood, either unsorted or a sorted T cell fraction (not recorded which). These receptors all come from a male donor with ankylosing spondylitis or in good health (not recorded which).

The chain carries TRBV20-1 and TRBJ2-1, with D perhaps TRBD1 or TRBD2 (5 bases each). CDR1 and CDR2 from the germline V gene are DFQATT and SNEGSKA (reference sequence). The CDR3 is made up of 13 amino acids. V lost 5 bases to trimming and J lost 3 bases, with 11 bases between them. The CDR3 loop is CSAHEGFYNEQFF. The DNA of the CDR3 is TGCAGTGCTCACGAGGGGTTCTACAATGAGCAGTTCTTC.

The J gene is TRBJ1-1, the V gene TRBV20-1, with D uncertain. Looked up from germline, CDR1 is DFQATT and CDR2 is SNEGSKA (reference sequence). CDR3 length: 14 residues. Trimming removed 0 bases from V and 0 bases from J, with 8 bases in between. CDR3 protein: CSARDQWVNTEAFF. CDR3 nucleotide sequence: TGCAGTGCTAGAGATCAGTGGGTGAACACTGAAGCTTTCTTT.

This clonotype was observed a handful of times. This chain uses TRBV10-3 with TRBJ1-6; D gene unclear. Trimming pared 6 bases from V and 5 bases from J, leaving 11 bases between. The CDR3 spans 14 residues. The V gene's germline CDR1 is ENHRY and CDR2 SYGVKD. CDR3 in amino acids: CAISREGNNSPLHF. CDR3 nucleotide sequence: TGTGCCATCAGCCGGGAGGGTAATAATTCACCCCTCCACTTT.

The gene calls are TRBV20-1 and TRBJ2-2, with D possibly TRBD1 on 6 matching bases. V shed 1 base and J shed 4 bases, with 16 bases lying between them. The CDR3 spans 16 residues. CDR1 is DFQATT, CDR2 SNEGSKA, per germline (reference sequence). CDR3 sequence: CSARAPQTGSTGELFF. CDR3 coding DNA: TGCAGTGCTAGAGCCCCACAGACAGGTAGCACCGGGGAGCTGTTTTTT.

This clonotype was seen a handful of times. The CDR3 loop reads CSAAPSDSQYF. CDR3 sequence (DNA): TGCAGTGCCGCCCCCAGCGACTCTCAGTATTTT. J is TRBJ2-3 and V is TRBV20-1; unclear D gene. The CDR3 length is 11 residues. Germline CDR1 and CDR2: DFQATT and SNEGSKA (reference sequence). V was shortened by 6 bases and J by 12 bases, with 16 bases between the two germline ends.

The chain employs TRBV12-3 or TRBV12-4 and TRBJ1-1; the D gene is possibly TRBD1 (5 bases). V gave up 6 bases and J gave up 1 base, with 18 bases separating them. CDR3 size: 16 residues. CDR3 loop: CASSTARGRGNTEAFF. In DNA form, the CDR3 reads TGTGCCAGCAGCACCGCCCGGGGAAGGGGGAACACTGAAGCTTTCTTT.

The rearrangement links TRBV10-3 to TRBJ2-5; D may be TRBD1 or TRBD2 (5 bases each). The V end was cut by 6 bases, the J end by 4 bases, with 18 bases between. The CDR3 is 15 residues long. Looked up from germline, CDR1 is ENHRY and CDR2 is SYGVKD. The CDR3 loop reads CAISEGVEGRETQYF. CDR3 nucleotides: TGTGCCATCAGCGAAGGGGTAGAGGGAAGAGAGACCCAGTACTTC.

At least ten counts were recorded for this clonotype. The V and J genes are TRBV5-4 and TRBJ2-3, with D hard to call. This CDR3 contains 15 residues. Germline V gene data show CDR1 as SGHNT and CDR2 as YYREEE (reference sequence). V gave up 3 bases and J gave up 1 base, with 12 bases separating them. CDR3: CASSSKVTGTDTQYF. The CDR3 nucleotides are TGTGCCAGCAGCTCCAAGGTAACGGGCACAGATACGCAGTATTTT.

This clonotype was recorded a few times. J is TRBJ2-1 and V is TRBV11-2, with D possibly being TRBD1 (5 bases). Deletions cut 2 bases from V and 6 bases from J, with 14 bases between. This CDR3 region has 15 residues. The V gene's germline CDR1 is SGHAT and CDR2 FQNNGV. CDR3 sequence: CASSLPAGKSNEQFF. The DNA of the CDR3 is TGTGCCAGCAGCTTACCGGCAGGGAAAAGCAATGAGCAGTTCTTC.

The CDR3, as DNA: TGCAGTGCCAACGCCCCCAGACAGGGGGCATCCTACGAGCAGTACTTC. The encoded protein is CSANAPRQGASYEQYF. The genes are TRBV20-1 and TRBJ2-7, with 10 nucleotides matching TRBD1. The CDR3 covers 16 residues. V gave up 6 bases and J gave up 1 base; unmatched junction bases: 12. CDR1 and CDR2 from the germline V gene are DFQATT and SNEGSKA (reference sequence).

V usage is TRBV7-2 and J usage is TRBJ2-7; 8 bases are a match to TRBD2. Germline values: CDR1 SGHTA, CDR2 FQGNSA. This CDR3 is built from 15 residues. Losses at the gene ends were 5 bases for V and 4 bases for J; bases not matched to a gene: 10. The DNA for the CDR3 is TGTGCCAGCAGCACGTCGGGGGGGGCCAGATACGAGCAGTACTTC. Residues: CASSTSGGARYEQYF. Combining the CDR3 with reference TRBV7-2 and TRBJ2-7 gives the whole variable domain GAGVSQSPSNKVTEKGKDVELRCDPISGHTALYWYRQSLGQGLEFLIYFQGNSAPDKSGLPSDRFSAERTGGSVSTLTIQRTQQEDSAVYLCASSTSGGARYEQYFGPGTRLTVT.

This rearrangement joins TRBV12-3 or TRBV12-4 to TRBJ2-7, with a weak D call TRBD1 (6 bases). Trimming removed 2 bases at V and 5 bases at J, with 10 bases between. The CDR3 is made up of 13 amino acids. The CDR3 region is CASSLWTENEQYF. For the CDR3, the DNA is TGTGCCAGCAGTTTATGGACAGAGAACGAGCAGTACTTC.

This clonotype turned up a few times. CDR3 amino acids: CSAQDRVTEAFF. CDR3 coding DNA: TGCAGCGCGCAAGACAGGGTCACTGAAGCTTTCTTT. The chain joins TRBV29-1 to TRBJ1-1, with 7 bases that match TRBD1. The trim removed 7 bases at V and 4 bases at J, leaving 6 bases unmatched. The CDR3 is 12 amino acids. Germline V CDR1 and CDR2: SQVTM, ANQGSEA.

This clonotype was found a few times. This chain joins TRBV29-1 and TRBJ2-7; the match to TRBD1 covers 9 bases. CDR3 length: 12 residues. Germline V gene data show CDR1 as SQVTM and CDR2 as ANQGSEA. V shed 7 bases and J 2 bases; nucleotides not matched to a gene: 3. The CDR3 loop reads CSGRTGAYEQYF. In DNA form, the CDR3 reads TGCAGCGGGCGGACAGGGGCCTACGAGCAGTACTTC.

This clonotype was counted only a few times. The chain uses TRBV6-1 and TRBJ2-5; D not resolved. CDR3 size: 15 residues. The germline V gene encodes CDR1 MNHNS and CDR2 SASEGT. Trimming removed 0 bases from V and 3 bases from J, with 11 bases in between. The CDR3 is CASSEALHWKETQYF. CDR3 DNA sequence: TGTGCCAGCAGTGAAGCGCTTCATTGGAAAGAGACCCAGTACTTC.

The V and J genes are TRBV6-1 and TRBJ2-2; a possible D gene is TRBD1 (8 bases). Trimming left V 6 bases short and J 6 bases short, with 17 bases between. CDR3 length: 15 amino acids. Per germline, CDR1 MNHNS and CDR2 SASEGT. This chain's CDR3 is CASSSSTGGAGELFF. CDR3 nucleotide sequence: TGTGCCAGCAGCAGCAGTACAGGGGGGGCCGGGGAGCTGTTTTTT.

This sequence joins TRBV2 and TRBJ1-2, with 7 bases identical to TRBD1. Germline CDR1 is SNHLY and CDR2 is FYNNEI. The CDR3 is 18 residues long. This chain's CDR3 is CTFSFRGWQGVRGYGYTF. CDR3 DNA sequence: TGTACCTTCAGTTTTAGGGGATGGCAGGGGGTACGAGGCTATGGCTACACCTTC. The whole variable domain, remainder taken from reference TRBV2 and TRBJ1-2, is EPEVTQTPSHQVTQMGQEVILRCVPISNHLYFYWYRQILGQKVEFLVSFYNNEISEKSEIFDDQFSVERPDGSNFTLKIRSTKLEDSAMYFCTFSFRGWQGVRGYGYTFGSGTRLTVV.

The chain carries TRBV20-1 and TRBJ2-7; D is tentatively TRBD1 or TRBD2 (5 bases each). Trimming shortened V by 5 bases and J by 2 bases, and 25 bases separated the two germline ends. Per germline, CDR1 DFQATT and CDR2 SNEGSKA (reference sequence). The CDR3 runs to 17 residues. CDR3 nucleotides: TGCAGTGCTCCACACCCTGGGGGAGCTTACTTCCCCTACGAGCAGTACTTC. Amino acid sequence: CSAPHPGGAYFPYEQYF.

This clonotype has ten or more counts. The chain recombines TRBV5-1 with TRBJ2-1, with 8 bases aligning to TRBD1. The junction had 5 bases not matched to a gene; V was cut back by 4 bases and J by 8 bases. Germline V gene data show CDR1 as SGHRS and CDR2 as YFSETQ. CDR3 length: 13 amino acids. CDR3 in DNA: TGCGCCAGCAGCAAGGGACAGGTCCATGAGCAGTTCTTC. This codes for CASSKGQVHEQFF.

Here the CDR3 DNA reads TGTGCCAGCATCCTACTAGCGGGGGGGCCTAAGACCCAGTACTTC. It encodes CASILLAGGPKTQYF. This sequence joins TRBV5-6 and TRBJ2-5, with 13 bases aligning to TRBD2. CDR1 SGHDT and CDR2 YYEEEE come from the germline V gene. With V trimmed by 6 bases and J by 6 bases, 8 bases remained unmatched. This CDR3 is 15 amino acids long. Based on the CDR3 plus reference TRBV5-6 and TRBJ2-5, the full variable domain is DAGVTQSPTHLIKTRGQQVTLRCSPKSGHDTVSWYQQALGQGPQFIFQYYEEEERQRGNFPDRFSGHQFPNYSSELNVNALLLGDSALYLCASILLAGGPKTQYFGPGTRLLVL.

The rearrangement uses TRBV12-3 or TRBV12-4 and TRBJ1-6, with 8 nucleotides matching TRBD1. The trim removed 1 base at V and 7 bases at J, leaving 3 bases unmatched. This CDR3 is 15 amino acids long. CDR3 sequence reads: CASSLVSGGNSPLHF. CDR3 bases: TGTGCCAGCAGTTTAGTTTCAGGGGGCAATTCACCCCTCCACTTT.

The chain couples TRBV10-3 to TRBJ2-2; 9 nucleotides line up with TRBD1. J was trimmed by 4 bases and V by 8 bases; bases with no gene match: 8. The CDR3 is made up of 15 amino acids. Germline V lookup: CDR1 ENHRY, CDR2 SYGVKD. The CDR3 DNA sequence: TGTGCCATCGGCGGGACAGGGCGCTCCACCGGGGAGCTGTTTTTT. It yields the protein CAIGGTGRSTGELFF.

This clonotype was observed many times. DNA of the CDR3: TGTGCCAGCAGCATTAGCGGGGGGACCTCCTACGAGCAGTACTTC. Translated: CASSISGGTSYEQYF. This rearrangement joins TRBV7-2 to TRBJ2-7; 10 positions agree with TRBD2. V lost 5 bases and J lost 0; bases outside the gene matches: 4. Germline assignment: CDR1 SGHTA and CDR2 FQGNSA. This CDR3 has 15 amino acids.

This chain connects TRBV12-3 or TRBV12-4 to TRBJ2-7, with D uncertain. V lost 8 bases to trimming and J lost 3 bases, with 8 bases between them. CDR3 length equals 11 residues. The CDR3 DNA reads TGTGCCAGCGGGTCCCTCTACGAGCAGTACTTC. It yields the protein CASGSLYEQYF.

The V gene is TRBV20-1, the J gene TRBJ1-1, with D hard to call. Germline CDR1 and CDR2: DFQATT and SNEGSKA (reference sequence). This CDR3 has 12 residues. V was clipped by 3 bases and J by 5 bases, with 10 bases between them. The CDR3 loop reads CSARSFRTEAFF. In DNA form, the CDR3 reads TGCAGTGCTAGGTCTTTTAGAACTGAAGCTTTCTTT.